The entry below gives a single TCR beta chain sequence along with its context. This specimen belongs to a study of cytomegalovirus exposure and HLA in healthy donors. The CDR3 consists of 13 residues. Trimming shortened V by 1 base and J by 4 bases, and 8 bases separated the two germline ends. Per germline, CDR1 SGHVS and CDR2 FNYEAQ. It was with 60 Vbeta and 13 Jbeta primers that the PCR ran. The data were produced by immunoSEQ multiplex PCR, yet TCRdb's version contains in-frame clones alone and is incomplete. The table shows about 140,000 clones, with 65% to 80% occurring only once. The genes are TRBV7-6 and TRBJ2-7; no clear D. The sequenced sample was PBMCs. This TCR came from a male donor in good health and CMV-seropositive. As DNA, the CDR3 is TGTGCCAGCAGCTTAGAGAGAGCTTACGAGCAGTACTTC. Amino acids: CASSLERAYEQYF. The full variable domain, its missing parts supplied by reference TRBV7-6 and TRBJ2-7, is GAGVSQSPRYKVTKRGQDVALRCDPISGHVSLYWYRQALGQGPEFLTYFNYEAQQDKSGLPNDRFSAERPEGSISTLTIQRTEQRDSAMYRCASSLERAYEQYFGPGTRLTVT.